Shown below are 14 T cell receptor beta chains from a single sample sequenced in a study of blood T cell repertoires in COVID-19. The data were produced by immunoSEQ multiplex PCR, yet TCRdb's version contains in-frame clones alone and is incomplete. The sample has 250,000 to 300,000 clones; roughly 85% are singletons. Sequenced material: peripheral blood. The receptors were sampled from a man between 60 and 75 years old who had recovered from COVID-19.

CDR3 DNA: TGTGCCAGCAGGGAGGACAGGGGCTCCTATGGCTACACCTTC. Amino acid sequence: CASREDRGSYGYTF. This rearrangement joins TRBV6-5 to TRBJ1-2, with 9 bases identical to TRBD1. The CDR3 consists of 14 residues. The V segment lost 6 bases and the J segment 4 bases; nucleotides outside the gene matches: 6. Germline assignment: CDR1 MNHEY and CDR2 SVGAGI.

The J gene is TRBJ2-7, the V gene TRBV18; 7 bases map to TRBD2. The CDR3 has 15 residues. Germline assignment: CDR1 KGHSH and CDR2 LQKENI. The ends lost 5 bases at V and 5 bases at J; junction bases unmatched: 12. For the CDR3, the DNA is TGTGCCAGCTCATCGTGGGAGGGCCTGAGAGACGAGCAGTACTTC. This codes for CASSSWEGLRDEQYF.

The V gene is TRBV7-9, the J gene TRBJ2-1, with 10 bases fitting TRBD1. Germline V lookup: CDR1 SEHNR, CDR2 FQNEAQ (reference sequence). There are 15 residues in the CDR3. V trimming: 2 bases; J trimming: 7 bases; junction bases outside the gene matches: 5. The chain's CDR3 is CASSLPGTGDNEQFF. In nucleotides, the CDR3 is TGTGCCAGCAGCTTACCAGGGACAGGGGATAATGAGCAGTTCTTC.

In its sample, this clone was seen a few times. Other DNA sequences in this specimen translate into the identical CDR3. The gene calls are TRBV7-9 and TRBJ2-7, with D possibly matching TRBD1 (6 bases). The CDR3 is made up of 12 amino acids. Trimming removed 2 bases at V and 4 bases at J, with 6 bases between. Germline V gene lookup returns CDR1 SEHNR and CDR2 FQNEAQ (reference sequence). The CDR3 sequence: CASSLQGYEQYF. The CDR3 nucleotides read TGTGCCAGCAGCTTACAGGGGTACGAGCAGTACTTC.

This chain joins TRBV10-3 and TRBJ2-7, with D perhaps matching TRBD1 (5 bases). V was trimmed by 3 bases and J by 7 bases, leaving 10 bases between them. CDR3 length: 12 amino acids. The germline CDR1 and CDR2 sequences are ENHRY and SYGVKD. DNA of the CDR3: TGTGCCATCAGTGACCGACAGAGGGAGCAGTACTTC. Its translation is CAISDRQREQYF.

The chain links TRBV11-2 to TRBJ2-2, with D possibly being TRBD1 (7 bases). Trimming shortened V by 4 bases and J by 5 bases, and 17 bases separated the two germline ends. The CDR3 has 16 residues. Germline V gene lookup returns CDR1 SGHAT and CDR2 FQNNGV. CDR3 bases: TGTGCCAGCAGCTCACGACAGGGAGGTCGTACCGGGGAGCTGTTTTTT. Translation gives CASSSRQGGRTGELFF.

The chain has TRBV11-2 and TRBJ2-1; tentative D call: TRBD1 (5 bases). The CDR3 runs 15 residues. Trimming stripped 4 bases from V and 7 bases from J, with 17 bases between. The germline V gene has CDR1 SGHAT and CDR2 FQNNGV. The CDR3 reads CASSSQLAGRNEQFF. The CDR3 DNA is TGTGCCAGCAGCTCCCAACTGGCAGGGCGGAATGAGCAGTTCTTC.

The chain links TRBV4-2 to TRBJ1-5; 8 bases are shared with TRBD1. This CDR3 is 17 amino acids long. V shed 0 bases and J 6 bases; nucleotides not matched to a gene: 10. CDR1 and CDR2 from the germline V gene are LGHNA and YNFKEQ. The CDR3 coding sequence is TGTGCCAGCAGCCAAGAGGGGTCCGACAGGGGAGGTCAGCCCCAGCATTTT. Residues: CASSQEGSDRGGQPQHF.

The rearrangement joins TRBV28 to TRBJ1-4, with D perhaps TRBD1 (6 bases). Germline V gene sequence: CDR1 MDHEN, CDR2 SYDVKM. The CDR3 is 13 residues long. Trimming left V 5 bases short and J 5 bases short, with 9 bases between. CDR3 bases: TGTGCCAGCAGTACAGGGCCCAATGAAAAACTGTTTTTT. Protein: CASSTGPNEKLFF.

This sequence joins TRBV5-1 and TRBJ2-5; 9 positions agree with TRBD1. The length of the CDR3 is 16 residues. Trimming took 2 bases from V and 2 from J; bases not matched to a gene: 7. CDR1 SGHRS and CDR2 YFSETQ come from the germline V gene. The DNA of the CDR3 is TGCGCCAGCAGCTTAACGGGACAGGGAGATCAAGAGACCCAGTACTTC. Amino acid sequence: CASSLTGQGDQETQYF.

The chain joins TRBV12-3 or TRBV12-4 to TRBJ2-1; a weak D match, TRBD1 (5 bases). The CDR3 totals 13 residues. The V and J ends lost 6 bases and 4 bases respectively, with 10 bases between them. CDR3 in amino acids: CASRRRQYNEQFF. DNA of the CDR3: TGTGCCAGCAGGCGAAGACAGTACAATGAGCAGTTCTTC.

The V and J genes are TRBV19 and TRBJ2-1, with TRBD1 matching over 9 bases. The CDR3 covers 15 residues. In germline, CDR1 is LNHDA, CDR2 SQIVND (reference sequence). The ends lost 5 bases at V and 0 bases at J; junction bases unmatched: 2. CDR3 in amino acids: CASSPDRGSYNEQFF. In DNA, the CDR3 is TGTGCCAGTAGTCCGGACAGGGGCTCCTACAATGAGCAGTTCTTC.

CDR3 region: CAISELAGDTDTQYF. The CDR3, as DNA: TGTGCCATCAGTGAACTAGCGGGGGACACAGATACGCAGTATTTT. The chain has TRBV10-3 and TRBJ2-3; TRBD2 agrees at 11 bases. The germline gives CDR1 ENHRY, CDR2 SYGVKD. Trimming cost V 3 bases and J 2 bases; bases outside gene matches: 1. The length of the CDR3 is 15 residues.

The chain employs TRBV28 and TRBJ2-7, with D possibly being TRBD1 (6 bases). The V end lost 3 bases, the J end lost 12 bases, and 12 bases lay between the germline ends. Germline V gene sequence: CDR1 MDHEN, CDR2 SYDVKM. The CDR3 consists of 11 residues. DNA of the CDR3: TGTGCCAGCAGTTTTTTTGGGACAACGTACTTC. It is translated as CASSFFGTTYF.